One and the same sample provided the 10 T cell receptor beta chains below, sequenced in a study of metastatic and nonmetastatic thyroid tumors. Thyroid surgery was preceded by no treatment in any patient. TCRdb reanalyzed the PCR reads with MiXCR. The sample holds over 20,000 clones; approximately 15% are singletons and the top ten take approximately 18%. Sequences were obtained from blood. Receptors were obtained from a female donor with papillary thyroid cancer or a benign thyroid nodule (not recorded which). Some clones in this sample may be carry-over from other donors' samples.

The chain combines TRBV6-7 with TRBJ1-6; no reliable D call. TRBV6-7 is placed among ORFs of uncertain function. The CDR3 is made up of 15 amino acids. Trimming shortened V by 7 bases and J by 7 bases, and 17 bases separated the two germline ends. The CDR3 sequence is CASNPTSLRNSPLHF. The CDR3 DNA reads as TGTGCCAGCAACCCCACGTCGCTCCGAAATTCACCCCTCCACTTT.

This clone has just a few counts. It may be a read error: a sequence one base away is much more abundant. The chain is built from TRBV3-1 and TRBJ1-2, with TRBD1 matching over 9 bases. The germline V gene has CDR1 LGHDT and CDR2 YNNKEL (reference sequence). With 5 bases clipped from V and 10 bases from J, the junction kept 5 bases outside the gene matches. This CDR3 comprises 12 residues. DNA of the CDR3: TGTGCCAGCAGCACGACAGGGGGAGACTACACCTTC. Its protein is CASSTTGGDYTF.

CDR3 nucleotide sequence: TGTGCCAGTACCACTGGGGCCAACGTCCTGACTTTC. Protein product: CASTTGANVLTF. The chain recombines TRBV19 with TRBJ2-6; D remains unclear. V was trimmed by 7 bases and J by 2 bases, leaving 3 bases between them. This CDR3 is built from 12 residues. In germline, CDR1 is LNHDA, CDR2 SQIVND (reference sequence).

The genes are TRBV28 and TRBJ2-7, with a weak D call TRBD2 (6 bases). V was clipped by 4 bases and J by 11 bases, with 12 bases between them. The CDR3 is 11 residues long. The germline V gene encodes CDR1 MDHEN and CDR2 SYDVKM. The CDR3 bases are TGTGCCAGCAGTTCCGGGGGTAGTGAGTACTTC. Translation gives CASSSGGSEYF.

Remarks on this clone: A much bigger clone sits one base away, suggesting this may be a read error. The genes are TRBV4-1 and TRBJ2-7; the D gene is possibly TRBD2 (6 bases). This CDR3 has 14 residues. Deletions cut 4 bases from V and 5 bases from J, with 15 bases between. Germline assignment: CDR1 MGHRA and CDR2 YSYEKL. CDR3 nucleotide sequence: TGCGCCAGCAGCCGGGCGGCGGGGCTCGACGAGCAGTACTTC. It yields the protein CASSRAAGLDEQYF.

This clone was found many times. The V and J genes are TRBV5-1 and TRBJ1-1; a weak D match, TRBD1 (5 bases). Trimming shortened V by 4 bases and J by 7 bases, and 20 bases separated the two germline ends. CDR1 and CDR2 (germline): SGHRS, YFSETQ. This CDR3 has 15 residues. The CDR3 here is CASSLRPDSLHEAFF. CDR3 DNA: TGCGCCAGCAGCCTACGCCCCGACAGCCTCCATGAAGCTTTCTTT. Full variable domain (rest looked up from reference TRBV5-1 and TRBJ1-1): KAGVTQTPRYLIKTRGQQVTLSCSPISGHRSVSWYQQTPGQGLQFLFEYFSETQRNKGNFPGRFSGRQFSNSRSEMNVSTLELGDSALYLCASSLRPDSLHEAFFGQGTRLTVV.

This clone appeared many times. This sequence joins TRBV5-1 and TRBJ1-4, with D unresolved. The CDR3 is 14 residues long. The germline V gene encodes CDR1 SGHRS and CDR2 YFSETQ. V was shortened by 5 bases and J by 0 bases, with 8 bases between the two germline ends. In DNA, the CDR3 is TGCGCCAGCAGAGTGGTGCCAACTAATGAAAAACTGTTTTTT. Protein sequence: CASRVVPTNEKLFF.

By proportion, this clone is medium-sized. The chain is built from TRBV6-2 or TRBV6-3 and TRBJ1-1; D might be TRBD1 (6 bases). The V and J ends lost 7 bases and 4 bases respectively, with 16 bases between them. Looked up from germline, CDR1 is MNHEY and CDR2 is SVGEGT. The length of the CDR3 is 14 residues. The CDR3 sequence: CASTRQEISTEAFF. The CDR3 bases are TGTGCCAGCACCCGACAGGAGATCAGCACTGAAGCTTTCTTT.

This clone was seen only a few times. The V call is TRBV6-2 or TRBV6-3, the J call TRBJ2-5, with D possibly matching TRBD2 (5 bases). This CDR3 is 14 amino acids long. Germline V gene data show CDR1 as MNHEY and CDR2 as SVGEGT. Deletions cut 3 bases from V and 5 bases from J, with 13 bases between. DNA of the CDR3: TGTGCCAGCAGTTATATTGGAGGCTGGGAGACCCAGTACTTC. Translation: CASSYIGGWETQYF.

Concerning this clone itself: One base away lies a much larger clone, so this may be a sequencing read error. Within the sample, other DNA sequences also encode this same CDR3. V gene TRBV7-6 combines with J gene TRBJ1-1, with 7 bases identical to TRBD1. Germline CDR1 reads SGHVS; CDR2 reads FNYEAQ. The CDR3 has 14 amino acids. Trimming took 6 bases from V and 5 from J; bases not matched to a gene: 9. The chain's CDR3 is CASSHRQGDTEAFF. The DNA for the CDR3 is TGTGCCAGCAGTCACCGACAGGGTGATACTGAAGCTTTCTTT.